The text below deals with one T cell receptor beta chain. Its antigen is unidentified. The data were obtained in a study of cytomegalovirus exposure and HLA in healthy donors. General observations from the study: CMV serostatus alone was available as immune exposure information. HLA restriction was apparent for most CMV-associated TCR beta chains in a later analysis. Common viral pathogens seemed to be connected with several of the most significant clusters, according to a later analysis. Analyses of presence and absence presupposed an approximately uniform sequencing depth across donors.

There are 14 residues in the CDR3. Trimming took 2 bases from V and 7 from J, leaving 12 bases between them. From germline, CDR1 is LNHDA and CDR2 SQIVND (reference sequence). Amplification used 60 Vbeta primers and 13 Jbeta primers. The repertoire was sequenced with immunoSEQ multiplex PCR; TCRdb's copy has only in-frame clones and lacks some. This sample has about 150,000 clones, with over 80% found just once. The sequencing input was PBMCs. This chain joins TRBV19 and TRBJ2-1, with a possible D match to TRBD2 (7 bases). This receptor was identified in a woman under 30 in good health and CMV-seronegative. The CDR3 here is CASSIRGGFNEQFF. CDR3 nucleotide sequence: TGTGCCAGTAGTATAAGGGGGGGCTTTAATGAGCAGTTCTTC.